Here is one T cell receptor beta chain with its context. The source of the sample is a study of blood T cell repertoires in COVID-19. Overall study context: Nucleic acid was either cDNA or gDNA, and it came from T cells, B-cell-depleted T cells, or PBMCs.

How the authors handled the data: It was from reference gene primer amplification that nucleated cell counts were estimated. TCRdb's table, derived via immunoSEQ multiplex PCR, lists solely in-frame clones and lacks some. D and trimming were read from the DNA, whereas the V and J calls and clone size are those reported in that table. The profile shows a few hundred thousand clones, roughly 88% of them singletons. Membership in each cohort depended on participant-reported clinical history. Two negative PCRs, clearance, or symptom resolution were required of recovered Cohort 3 donors. CDR1 and CDR2 from the germline V gene are SNHLY and FYNNEI. V dropped 4 bases and J dropped 7; count of bases not matched to a gene: 9. There are 15 residues in the CDR3.

Sample: PBMCs or T cells enriched from blood (not recorded which). The chain recombines TRBV2 with TRBJ2-1, with TRBD2 identical over 8 bases. This sequence was found in a woman aged 50 to 60 who had recovered from COVID-19. CDR3 sequence reads: CASSVSGSPSNEQFF. The CDR3 DNA follows: TGTGCCAGCAGTGTGAGCGGGAGCCCCTCTAATGAGCAGTTCTTC.